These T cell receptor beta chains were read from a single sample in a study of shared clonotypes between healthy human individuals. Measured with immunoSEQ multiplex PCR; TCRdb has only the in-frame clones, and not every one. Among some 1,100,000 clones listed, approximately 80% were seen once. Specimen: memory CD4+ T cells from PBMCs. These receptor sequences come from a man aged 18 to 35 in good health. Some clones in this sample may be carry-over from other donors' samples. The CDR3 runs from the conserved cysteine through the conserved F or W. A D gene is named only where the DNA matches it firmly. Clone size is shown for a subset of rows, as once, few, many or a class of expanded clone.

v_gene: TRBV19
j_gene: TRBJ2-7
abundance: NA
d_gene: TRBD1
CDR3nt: TGTGCCAGTAGTCGGACAGGGGGCAACTACGAGCAGTACTTC
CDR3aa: CASSRTGGNYEQYF

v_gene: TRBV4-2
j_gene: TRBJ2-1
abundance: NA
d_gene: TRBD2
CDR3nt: TGTGCCAGCAGCCCAGAAGGTTCGGGACTAGCGGGAGGGCCCAACAATGAGCAGTTCTTC
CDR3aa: CASSPEGSGLAGGPNNEQFF

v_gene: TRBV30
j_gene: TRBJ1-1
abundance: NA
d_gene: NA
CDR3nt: TGTGCCTGGGGGGGCAGCAGGAACACTGAAGCTTTCTTT
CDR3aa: CAWGGSRNTEAFF

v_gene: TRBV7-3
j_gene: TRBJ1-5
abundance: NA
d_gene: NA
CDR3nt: TGTGCCAGCAGCTTACAGGGTGGCAATCAGCCCCAGCATTTT
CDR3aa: CASSLQGGNQPQHF

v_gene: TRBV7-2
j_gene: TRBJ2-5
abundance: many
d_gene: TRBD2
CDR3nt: TGTGCCAGCAGCTTCCTAGCGGGGGGGGGAGAGACCCAGTACTTC
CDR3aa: CASSFLAGGGETQYF

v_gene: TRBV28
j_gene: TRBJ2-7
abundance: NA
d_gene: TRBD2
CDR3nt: TGTGCCAGCAGTTTTGGCGGGAGGTACTACGAGCAGTACTTC
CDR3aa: CASSFGGRYYEQYF

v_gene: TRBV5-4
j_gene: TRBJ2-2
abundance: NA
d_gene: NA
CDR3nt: TGTGCCAGCAGCTCGGCTAGACAGGGAGGGACCGGGGAGCTGTTTTTT
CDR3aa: CASSSARQGGTGELFF

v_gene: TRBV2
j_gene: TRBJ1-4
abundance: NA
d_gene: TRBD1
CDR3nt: TGTGCCAGTGGGAACAGGGGAACCTATTCACTGTTTTTT
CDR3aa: CASGNRGTYSLFF

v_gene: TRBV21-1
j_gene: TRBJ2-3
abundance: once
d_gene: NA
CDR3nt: TGTGCCAGCAGCACCACAAATCGGACTAGCCGGAGCACAGATACGCAGTATTTT
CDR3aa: CASSTTNRTSRSTDTQYF

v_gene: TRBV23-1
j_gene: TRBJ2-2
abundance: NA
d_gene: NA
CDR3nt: TGCGCCAGCAGTCATAATCGGCAGGAGAACACCGGGGAGCTGTTTTTT
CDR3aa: CASSHNRQENTGELFF

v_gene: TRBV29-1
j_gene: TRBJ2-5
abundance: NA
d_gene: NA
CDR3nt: TGCAGCGTTGATTCGTGGGGCCAAGAGACCCAGTACTTC
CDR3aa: CSVDSWGQETQYF

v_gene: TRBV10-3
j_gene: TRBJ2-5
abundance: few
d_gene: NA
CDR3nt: TGTGCCATCAGTGAGTTCCGGGGCCAGGGTGAGACCCAGTACTTC
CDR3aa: CAISEFRGQGETQYF

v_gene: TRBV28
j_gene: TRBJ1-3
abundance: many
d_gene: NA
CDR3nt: TGTGCCAGCAGTTTCCCGACAGCTGGAAACACCATATATTTT
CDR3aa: CASSFPTAGNTIYF

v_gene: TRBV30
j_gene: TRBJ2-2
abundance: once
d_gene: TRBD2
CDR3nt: TGTGCCTGGAGTGAAGGACTAGTAATCCGGGAGCTGTTTTTT
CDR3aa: CAWSEGLVIRELFF

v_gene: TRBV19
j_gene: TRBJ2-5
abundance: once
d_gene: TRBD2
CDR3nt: TGTGCCAGTAGAAGACTAGCGGGAGGGTTGGAGACCCAGTACTTC
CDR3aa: CASRRLAGGLETQYF

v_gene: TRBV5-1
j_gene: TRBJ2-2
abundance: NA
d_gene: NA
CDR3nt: TGCGCCAGCACCCCGAACACCGGGGAGCTGTTTTTT
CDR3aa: CASTPNTGELFF

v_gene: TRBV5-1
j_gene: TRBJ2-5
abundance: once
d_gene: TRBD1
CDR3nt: TGCGCCAGCAGCTTGGTGGGGACAGGGGCAGAGACCCAGTACTTC
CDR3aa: CASSLVGTGAETQYF

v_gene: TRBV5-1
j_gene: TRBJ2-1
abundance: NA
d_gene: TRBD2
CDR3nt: TGCGCCAGCAGCCAGACCGGGACTAGCGGATCTGAGCAGTTCTTC
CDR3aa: CASSQTGTSGSEQFF

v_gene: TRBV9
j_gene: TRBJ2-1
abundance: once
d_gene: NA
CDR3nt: TGTGCCAGCAGCCAAGTGGGGGGTGAGCAGTTCTTC
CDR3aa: CASSQVGGEQFF

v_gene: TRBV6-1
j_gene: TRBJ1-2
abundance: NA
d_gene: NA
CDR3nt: TGTGCCAGCAGGTTTCTGGATGGCTACACCTTC
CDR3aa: CASRFLDGYTF

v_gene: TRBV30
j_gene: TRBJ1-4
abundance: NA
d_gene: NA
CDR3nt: TGTGCCTGGAAGCCGGAATCTAATGAAAAACTGTTTTTT
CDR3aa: CAWKPESNEKLFF

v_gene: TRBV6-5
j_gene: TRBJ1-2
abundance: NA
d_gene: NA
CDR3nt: TGTGCCGCCGGGGATAAGTCGGCTGGCTACACCTTC
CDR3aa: CAAGDKSAGYTF

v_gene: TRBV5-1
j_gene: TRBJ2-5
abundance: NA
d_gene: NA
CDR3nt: TGCGCCAGCAGCTTTTCGGTAGAGACCCAGTACTTC
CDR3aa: CASSFSVETQYF

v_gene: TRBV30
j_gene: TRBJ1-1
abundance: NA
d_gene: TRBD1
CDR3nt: TGTGCCTGGAGCCCTTCAGGGGGGGCCGGCACTGAAGCTTTCTTT
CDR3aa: CAWSPSGGAGTEAFF

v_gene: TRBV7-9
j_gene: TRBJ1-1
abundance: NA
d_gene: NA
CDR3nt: TGTGCCAGCAGCTTAGATGGGACCTCCCGGGACACTGAAGCTTTCTTT
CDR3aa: CASSLDGTSRDTEAFF

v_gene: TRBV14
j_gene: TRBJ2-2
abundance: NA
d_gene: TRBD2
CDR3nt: TGTGCCAGCAGCCTCGGGGGGACCGGGGAGCTGTTTTTT
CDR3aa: CASSLGGTGELFF

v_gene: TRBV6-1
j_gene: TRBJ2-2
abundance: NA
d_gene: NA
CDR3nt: TGTGCCAGCAGAGGGGCGCCGAACACCGGGGAGCTGTTTTTT
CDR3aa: CASRGAPNTGELFF

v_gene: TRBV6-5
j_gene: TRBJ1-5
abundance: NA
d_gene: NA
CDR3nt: TGTGCCAGCAGCGCTATTTGGGGTCAGCCCCAGCATTTT
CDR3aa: CASSAIWGQPQHF

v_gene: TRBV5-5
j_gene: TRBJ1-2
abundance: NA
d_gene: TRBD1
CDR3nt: TGTGCCAGCAGGCGGACAGGGGTCGACTATGGCTACACCTTC
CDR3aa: CASRRTGVDYGYTF

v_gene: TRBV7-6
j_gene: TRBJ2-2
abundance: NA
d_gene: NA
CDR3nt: TGTGCCAGCAGCTTAGCTGTTGCCGGGGAGCTGTTTTTT
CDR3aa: CASSLAVAGELFF

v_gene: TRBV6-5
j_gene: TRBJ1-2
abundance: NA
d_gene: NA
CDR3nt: TGTGCCACCCCGCAGGGGACCGAAAGAAACTATGGCTACACCTTC
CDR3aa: CATPQGTERNYGYTF

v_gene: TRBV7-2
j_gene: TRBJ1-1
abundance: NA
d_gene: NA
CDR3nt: TGTGCCAGCAGCTTATGGCAGGATCCCACTGAAGCTTTCTTT
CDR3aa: CASSLWQDPTEAFF

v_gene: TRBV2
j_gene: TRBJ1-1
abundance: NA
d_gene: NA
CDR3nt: TGTGCCAGCAGGGCTGGGGGTTTAGCTTTCTTT
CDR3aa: CASRAGGLAFF

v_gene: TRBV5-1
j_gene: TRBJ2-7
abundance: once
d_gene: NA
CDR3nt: TGCGCCAGCAGCGTACTACAGGGTGGGGCCTACGAGCAGTACTTC
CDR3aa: CASSVLQGGAYEQYF

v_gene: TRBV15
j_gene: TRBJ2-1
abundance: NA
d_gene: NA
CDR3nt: TGTGCCACCAGCAGAGCCGAACCGGGACCATACAATGAGCAGTTCTTC
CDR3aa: CATSRAEPGPYNEQFF

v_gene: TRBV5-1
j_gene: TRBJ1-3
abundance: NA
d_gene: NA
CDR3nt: TGCGCCAGCAGCCGGACTGACGGAAACACCATATATTTT
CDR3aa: CASSRTDGNTIYF

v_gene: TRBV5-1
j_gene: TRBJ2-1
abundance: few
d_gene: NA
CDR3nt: TGCGCCAGCAGCTCACCGGACTCGTACAATGAGCAGTTCTTC
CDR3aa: CASSSPDSYNEQFF

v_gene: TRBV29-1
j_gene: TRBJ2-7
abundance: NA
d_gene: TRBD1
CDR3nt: TGCAGCGTTGATGGACAGGGAATGGGCCAGTCGGGGCAGTACTTC
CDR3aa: CSVDGQGMGQSGQYF

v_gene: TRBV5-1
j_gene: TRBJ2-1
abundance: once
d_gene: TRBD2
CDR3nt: TGCGCCAGCAGCTCGGGAGGGAGCAGGAATGAGCAGTTCTTC
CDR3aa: CASSSGGSRNEQFF

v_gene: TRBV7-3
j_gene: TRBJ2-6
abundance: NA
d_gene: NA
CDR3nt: TGTGCCAGCAGCCCCAGGGCCTCTGGGGCCAACGTCCTGACTTTC
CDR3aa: CASSPRASGANVLTF

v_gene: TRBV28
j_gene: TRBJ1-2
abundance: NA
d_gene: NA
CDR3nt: TGTGCCAGCAGTTTAGGACCCGTTAACTATGGCTACACCTTC
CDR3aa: CASSLGPVNYGYTF

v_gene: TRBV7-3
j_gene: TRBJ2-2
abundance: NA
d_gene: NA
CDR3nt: TGTGCCAGCAGCTTATCTGTTTCCGGGGAGCTGTTTTTT
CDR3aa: CASSLSVSGELFF

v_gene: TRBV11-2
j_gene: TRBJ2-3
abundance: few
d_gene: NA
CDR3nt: TGTGCCAGCAGCTTGGGCACTAGCCGAGATACGCAGTATTTT
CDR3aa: CASSLGTSRDTQYF

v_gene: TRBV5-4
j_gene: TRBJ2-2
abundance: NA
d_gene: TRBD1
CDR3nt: TGTGCCAGCAGCTTGTTGGGACAGGGAGGCACCGGGGAGCTGCTTTTT
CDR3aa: CASSLLGQGGTGELLF

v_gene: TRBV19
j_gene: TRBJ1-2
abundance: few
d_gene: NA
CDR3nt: TGTGCCAGTAGTCCGACAGGAAAGGCATATGGCTACACCTTC
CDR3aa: CASSPTGKAYGYTF

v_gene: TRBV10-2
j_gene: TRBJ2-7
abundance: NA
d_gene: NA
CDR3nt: TGCGCCAGCAGTTCAGGGGTCTCCTACGAGCAGTACTTC
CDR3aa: CASSSGVSYEQYF

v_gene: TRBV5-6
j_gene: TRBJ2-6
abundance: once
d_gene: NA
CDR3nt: TGTGCCAGCAGCTTGAGGCCCGGGGCGAGGGCCAACGTCCTGACTTTC
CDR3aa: CASSLRPGARANVLTF

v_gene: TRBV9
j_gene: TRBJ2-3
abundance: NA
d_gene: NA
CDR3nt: TGTGCCAGCAGCTTAGGACCGGGGACAGATACGCAGTATTTT
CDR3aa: CASSLGPGTDTQYF

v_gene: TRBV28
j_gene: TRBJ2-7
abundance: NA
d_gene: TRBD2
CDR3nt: TGTGCCAGCAGTTTTCGGGAGGGCTTCAACGAGCAGTACTTC
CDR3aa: CASSFREGFNEQYF

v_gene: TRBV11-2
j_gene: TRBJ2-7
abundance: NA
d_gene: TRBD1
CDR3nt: TGTGCCAGCAGCCCCCGACAGGGGAGCTCCTACGAGCAGTACTTC
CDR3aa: CASSPRQGSSYEQYF

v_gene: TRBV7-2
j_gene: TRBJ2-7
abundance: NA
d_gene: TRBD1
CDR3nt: TGTGCCAGCAGCCCAGGGGGCTACGAGCAGTACTTC
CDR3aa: CASSPGGYEQYF

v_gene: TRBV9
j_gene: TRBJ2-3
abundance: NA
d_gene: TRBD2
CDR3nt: TGTGCCAGCAGCGGGCTAGCGGCCACAGATACGCAGTATTTT
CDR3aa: CASSGLAATDTQYF

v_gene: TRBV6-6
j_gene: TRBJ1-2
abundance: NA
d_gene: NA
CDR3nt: TGTGCCAGCAGTTACGGGATTACGAACTATGGCTACACCTTC
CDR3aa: CASSYGITNYGYTF